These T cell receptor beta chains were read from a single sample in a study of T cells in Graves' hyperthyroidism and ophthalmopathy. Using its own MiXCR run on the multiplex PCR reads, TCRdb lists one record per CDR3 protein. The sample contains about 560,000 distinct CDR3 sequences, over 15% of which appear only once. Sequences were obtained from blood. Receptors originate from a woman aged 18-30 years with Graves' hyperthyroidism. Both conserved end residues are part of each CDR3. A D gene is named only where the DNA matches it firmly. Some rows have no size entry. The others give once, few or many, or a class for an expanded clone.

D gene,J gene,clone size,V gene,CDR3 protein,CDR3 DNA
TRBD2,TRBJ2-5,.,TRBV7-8,CASSSGTSGRANLETQYF,TGTGCCAGCAGCTCCGGGACTAGCGGGAGGGCAAATTTAGAGACCCAGTACTTC
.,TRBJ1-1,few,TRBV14,CASSQDTLEAFF,TGTGCCAGCAGCCAAGATACCCTTGAAGCTTTCTTT
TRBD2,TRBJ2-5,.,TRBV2,CASSPSGSLDQETQYF,TGTGCCAGCAGCCCTAGCGGGAGTTTAGACCAAGAGACCCAGTACTTC
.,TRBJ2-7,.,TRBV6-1,CASSEARLISYEQYF,TGTGCCAGCAGTGAGGCGCGACTCATCTCCTACGAGCAGTACTTC
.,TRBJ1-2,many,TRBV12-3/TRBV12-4,CASSLSPVGGYTF,TGTGCCAGCAGTTTAAGCCCCGTCGGTGGCTACACCTTC
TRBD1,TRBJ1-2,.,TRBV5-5,CASSPWDRSPYGYTF,TGTGCCAGCAGCCCGTGGGACAGGTCCCCCTATGGCTACACCTTC
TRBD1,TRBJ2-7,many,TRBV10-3,CAISDPPDRGVEQYF,TGTGCCATCAGTGACCCCCCGGACAGGGGTGTCGAGCAGTACTTC
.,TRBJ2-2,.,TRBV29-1,CSVVKGIGELFF,TGCAGCGTTGTAAAGGGGATCGGGGAGCTGTTTTTT
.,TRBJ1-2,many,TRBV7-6,CASSPDVNYGYTF,TGTGCCAGCAGCCCAGACGTTAACTATGGCTACACCTTC
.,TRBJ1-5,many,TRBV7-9,CASSLDVGVWNQPQHF,TGTGCCAGCAGCTTAGATGTAGGGGTATGGAATCAGCCCCAGCATTTT
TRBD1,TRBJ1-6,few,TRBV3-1,CASSHGQGATSPLHF,TGTGCCAGCAGCCATGGACAGGGGGCGACTTCACCCCTCCACTTT
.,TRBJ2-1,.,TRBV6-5,CASSYEASSTYNEQFF,TGTGCCAGCAGTTACGAGGCTAGTAGTACCTACAATGAGCAGTTCTTC
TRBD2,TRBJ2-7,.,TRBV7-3,CASSLTPSGGVSEQYF,TGTGCCAGCAGCTTAACCCCTAGCGGGGGCGTGAGCGAGCAGTACTTC
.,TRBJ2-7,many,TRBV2,CASSAIPGWWDYEQYF,TGTGCCAGCAGTGCGATTCCCGGTTGGTGGGATTACGAGCAGTACTTC
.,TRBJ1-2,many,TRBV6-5,CASSYSRINYGYTF,TGTGCCAGCAGTTACTCGAGGATCAACTATGGCTACACCTTC
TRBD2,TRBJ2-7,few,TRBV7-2,CASSSAYRGRKGTYEQYF,TGTGCCAGCAGCTCGGCGTATCGCGGGAGGAAGGGGACCTACGAGCAGTACTTC
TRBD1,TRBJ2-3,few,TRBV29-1,CSTLQGASTDTQYF,TGCAGCACACTACAGGGGGCGAGCACAGATACGCAGTATTTT
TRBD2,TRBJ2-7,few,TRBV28,CASNGGRVRVYEQYF,TGTGCCAGCAATGGCGGGAGGGTTAGAGTCTACGAGCAGTACTTC
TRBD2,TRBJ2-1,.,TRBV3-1,CASSAGLAGHLWSLYNEQFF,TGTGCCAGCAGCGCCGGACTAGCGGGACACCTTTGGAGCCTCTACAATGAGCAGTTCTTC
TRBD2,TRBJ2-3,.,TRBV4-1,CASSQGGPSGRFADTQYF,TGCGCCAGCAGCCAAGGAGGACCTAGCGGGAGGTTTGCAGATACGCAGTATTTT
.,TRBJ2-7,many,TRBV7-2,CASSLVVGGSSYEQYF,TGTGCCAGCAGCTTAGTGGTCGGGGGAAGCTCCTACGAGCAGTACTTC
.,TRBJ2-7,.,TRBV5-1,CASSLVLGGREQYF,TGCGCCAGCAGCTTGGTTCTTGGTGGGCGCGAGCAGTACTTC
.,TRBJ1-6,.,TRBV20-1,CSAGTGLGSSPLHF,TGCAGTGCTGGAACAGGGCTGGGAAGTTCACCCCTCCACTTT
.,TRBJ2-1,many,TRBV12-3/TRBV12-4,CASTPRVDNEQFF,TGTGCCAGCACCCCCCGGGTGGACAATGAGCAGTTCTTC
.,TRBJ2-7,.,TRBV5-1,CASSLEAGQSYEQYF,TGCGCCAGCAGCTTGGAGGCAGGTCAGAGCTACGAGCAGTACTTC
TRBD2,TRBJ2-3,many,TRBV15,CATSRMGGGGASPDTQYF,TGTGCCACCAGCAGAATGGGGGGCGGGGGGGCGAGCCCAGATACGCAGTATTTT
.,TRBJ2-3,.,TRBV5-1,CASSLGTGSGTDTQYF,TGCGCCAGCAGCTTGGGAACGGGAAGTGGCACAGATACGCAGTATTTT
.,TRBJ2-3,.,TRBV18,CASSLVLDGTDTQYF,TGTGCCAGCTCACTCGTTTTGGACGGCACAGATACGCAGTATTTT
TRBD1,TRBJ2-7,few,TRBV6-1,CASSVRDRGRFLYEQYF,TGTGCCAGCAGTGTCCGGGACAGGGGGCGTTTTCTCTACGAGCAGTACTTC
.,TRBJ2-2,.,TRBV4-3,CASSQLRNTGELFF,TGCGCCAGCAGCCAACTCAGGAACACCGGGGAGCTGTTTTTT
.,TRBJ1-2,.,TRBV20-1,CSEVNISTYGYTF,TGCAGTGAGGTTAACATATCAACCTATGGCTACACCTTC
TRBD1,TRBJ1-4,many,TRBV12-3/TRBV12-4,CASSFGVPGQEKLFF,TGTGCCAGCAGTTTTGGGGTCCCGGGACAGGAAAAACTGTTTTTT
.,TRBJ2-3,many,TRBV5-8,CASSLAFFATTDTQYF,TGTGCCAGCAGCTTGGCCTTCTTCGCAACCACAGATACGCAGTATTTT
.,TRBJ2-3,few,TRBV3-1,CASSQGRSYTDTQYF,TGTGCCAGCAGCCAAGGGAGGAGTTACACAGATACGCAGTATTTT
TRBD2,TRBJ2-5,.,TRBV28,CASSGLAGGPFETQYF,TGTGCCAGCAGTGGACTAGCGGGAGGGCCTTTTGAGACCCAGTACTTC
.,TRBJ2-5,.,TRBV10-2,CASSEGIRETQYF,TGCGCCAGCAGTGAAGGGATTCGGGAGACCCAGTACTTC
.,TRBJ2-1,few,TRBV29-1,CSVELTNNEQFF,TGCAGCGTTGAATTGACAAACAATGAGCAGTTCTTC
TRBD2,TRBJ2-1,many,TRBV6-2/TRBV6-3,CASRQTSGSYEQFF,TGTGCCAGCAGGCAGACTAGCGGGAGCTATGAGCAGTTCTTC
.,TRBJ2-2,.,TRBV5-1,CASSLRDPNTGELFF,TGCGCCAGCAGCTTACGGGACCCGAACACCGGGGAGCTGTTTTTT
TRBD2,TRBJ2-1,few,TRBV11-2,CASKRLAGGVLDEQFF,TGTGCCAGCAAGAGACTAGCGGGAGGGGTTCTCGATGAGCAGTTCTTC
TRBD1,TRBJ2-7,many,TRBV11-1,CASSETGFDYEQYF,TGTGCCAGCAGCGAGACAGGGTTTGACTACGAGCAGTACTTC
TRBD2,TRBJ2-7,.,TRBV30,CAWSAHEERREGYNEQYF,TGTGCCTGGAGTGCCCACGAAGAGAGGCGGGAGGGATACAATGAGCAGTACTTC
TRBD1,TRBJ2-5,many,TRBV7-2,CASSNRDSQETQYF,TGTGCCAGCAGCAATCGGGACAGCCAAGAGACCCAGTACTTC
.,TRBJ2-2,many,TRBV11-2,CASRPFMSRTGELFF,TGTGCCAGCAGGCCCTTCATGTCAAGGACCGGGGAGCTGTTTTTT
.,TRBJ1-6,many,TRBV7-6,CASSLAPQTGALGNSPLHF,TGTGCCAGCAGCTTAGCGCCCCAGACAGGTGCCCTGGGAAATTCACCCCTCCACTTT
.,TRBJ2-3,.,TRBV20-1,CSASEYMGPSTDTQYF,TGCAGTGCTAGTGAGTATATGGGCCCTAGCACAGATACGCAGTATTTT
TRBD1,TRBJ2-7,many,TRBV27,CASSFIAGGSYEQYF,TGTGCCAGCAGTTTCATCGCAGGGGGTTCCTACGAGCAGTACTTC
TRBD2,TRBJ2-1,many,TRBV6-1,CASRNSGGATGSEQFF,TGTGCCAGCAGAAACAGCGGGGGGGCCACTGGAAGTGAGCAGTTCTTC
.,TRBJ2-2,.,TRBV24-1,CATSLDPTGELFF,TGTGCCACCTCCCTGGATCCCACCGGGGAGCTGTTTTTT
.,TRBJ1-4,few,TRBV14,CASSQLIDATNEKLFF,TGTGCCAGCAGCCAATTAATCGACGCAACTAATGAAAAACTGTTTTTT
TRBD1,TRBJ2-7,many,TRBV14,CASSQRGGTGGYEQYF,TGTGCCAGCAGCCAAAGAGGAGGGACAGGTGGATACGAGCAGTACTTC
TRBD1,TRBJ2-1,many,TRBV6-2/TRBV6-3,CASSGQVENEQFF,TGTGCCAGCAGTGGACAGGTTGAGAATGAGCAGTTCTTC
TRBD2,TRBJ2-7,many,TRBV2,CASSDWLAGVPYEQYF,TGTGCCAGCAGTGATTGGCTAGCGGGGGTACCTTACGAGCAGTACTTC
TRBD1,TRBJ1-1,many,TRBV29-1,CSAEQGAMNTEAFF,TGCAGCGCCGAACAGGGGGCAATGAACACTGAAGCTTTCTTT
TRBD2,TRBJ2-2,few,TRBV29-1,CSVERGTSGTPANTGELFF,TGCAGCGTTGAGCGAGGGACTAGCGGGACCCCCGCGAACACCGGGGAGCTGTTTTTT
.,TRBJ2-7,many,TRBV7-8,CASSLTTPSYFEQYF,TGTGCCAGCAGCTTGACTACCCCCTCGTATTTCGAGCAGTACTTC
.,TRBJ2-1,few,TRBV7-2,CASSLDTGPQFF,TGTGCCAGCAGCTTAGACACAGGGCCCCAGTTCTTC
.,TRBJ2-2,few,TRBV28,CASSLAQDGTGELFF,TGTGCCAGCAGTTTGGCACAGGACGGGACCGGGGAGCTGTTTTTT
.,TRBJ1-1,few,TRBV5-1,CASSHGRKAFF,TGCGCCAGCAGCCATGGACGGAAAGCTTTCTTT
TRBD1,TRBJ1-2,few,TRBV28,CASSSYSGTRGGYTF,TGTGCCAGCAGTTCCTATTCCGGGACCAGGGGGGGCTACACCTTC